This T cell receptor beta chain was identified in a study of tumor-infiltrating lymphocytes in primary liver carcinoma. Study-wide context: Staging of the tumors gave T1-T3 N0M0, with widths of roughly 4 to 10 cm.

Blood RNA came from unsorted whole blood; germline DNA was also extracted. Per germline, CDR1 KGHSH and CDR2 LQKENI. CDR3 length: 14 residues. The ends were cut back, 2 bases at V and 5 bases at J, with 12 bases in the middle. Reverse transcription of around 0.45 ug total RNA with a constant-region primer produced TCR beta cDNA. A slightly modified ARM-PCR protocol with three nested multiplex PCR rounds produced these TCR beta libraries. The two initial PCR rounds, approximately 10 cycles each, used TRBV1-TRBV30 forward and C-beta reverse primers. TCRdb recomputed calls from the multiplex PCR reads with MiXCR, one row per CDR3 protein. The table lists about 210,000 distinct CDR3 sequences, about two thirds of them singletons.

The receptor was isolated from a woman aged 60-75 years with primary liver carcinoma and hepatitis B virus infection. The chain joins TRBV18 to TRBJ2-5; D perhaps matches TRBD2 (5 bases). Sequenced input: peripheral blood. The CDR3 sequence is CASSPAEWRETQYF. Here the CDR3 DNA reads TGTGCCAGCTCACCAGCGGAGTGGAGGGAGACCCAGTACTTC.